This T cell receptor beta chain was captured by sequencing in a study of CDR3 diversity in severe acne. TCRdb independently ran MiXCR on the PCR reads; one entry per CDR3 protein. The sample records around 100,000 distinct CDR3 sequences, roughly half being singletons. The CDR3 has 13 residues. Trimming cost V 3 bases and J 6 bases, with 11 bases left between them. CDR1 KGHDR and CDR2 SFDVKD come from the germline V gene. By proportion, this clonotype is medium-sized. This clonotype was sampled from a male donor with acne. The sample taken for sequencing was blood. The rearrangement links TRBV24-1 to TRBJ2-7, with D possibly being TRBD1 (6 bases). This CDR3 is CATSDGGTVEQYF. The CDR3 DNA follows: TGTGCCACCAGTGATGGGGGCACGGTCGAGCAGTACTTC.